These 15 T cell receptor beta chains share one sample of origin, sequenced in a study of cytomegalovirus exposure and HLA in healthy donors. This PCR relied on a set of 60 Vbeta primers and 13 Jbeta primers. Data came from immunoSEQ multiplex PCR; TCRdb stores just in-frame clones and leaves some out. Of 140,000 to 150,000 clones in the sample, 65% to 85% were seen once. Material for sequencing was PBMCs. These receptors originate from a woman in her forties in good health and CMV-seropositive.

The chain uses TRBV5-1 and TRBJ2-7, with 12 bases aligning to TRBD2. Germline CDR1 reads SGHRS; CDR2 reads YFSETQ. The CDR3 covers 16 residues. The V and J ends lost 3 bases and 1 base, in that order; junction bases with no gene match: 5. In DNA, the CDR3 is TGCGCCAGCAGCTACGGGACTAGCGGGCGTTCCTACGAGCAGTACTTC. Amino acids: CASSYGTSGRSYEQYF.

The chain couples TRBV5-4 to TRBJ1-3, with 9 bases identical to TRBD1. This CDR3 is 17 amino acids long. The germline V gene encodes CDR1 SGHNT and CDR2 YYREEE (reference sequence). V was clipped by 0 bases and J by 4 bases; unmatched bases: 8. CDR3 nucleotide sequence: TGTGCCAGCAGCTTGGACCCGGACAGGGGTTCCGGAAACACCATATATTTT. Translated, it gives CASSLDPDRGSGNTIYF.

The J gene is TRBJ1-5, the V gene TRBV6-5; D is unclear. Per the germline V gene, CDR1 is MNHEY and CDR2 is SVGAGI. Trimming pared 7 bases from V and 3 bases from J, leaving 10 bases between. The CDR3 runs to 13 residues. Here the CDR3 DNA reads TGTGCCAGCAAGATGGGCTACAATCAGCCCCAGCATTTT. Protein product: CASKMGYNQPQHF.

The V call is TRBV7-9, the J call TRBJ2-1, with 11 nucleotides matching TRBD2. This CDR3 is 16 amino acids long. Germline V gives CDR1 SEHNR, CDR2 FQNEAQ (reference sequence). J was trimmed by 4 bases and V by 5 bases; bases with no gene match: 7. CDR3 bases: TGTGCCAGCAGCGAGAAACTAGCGGGGGCTTACAATGAGCAGTTCTTC. As protein: CASSEKLAGAYNEQFF.

The chain combines TRBV6-5 with TRBJ1-2; no reliable D call. Germline CDR1 reads MNHEY; CDR2 reads SVGAGI. CDR3 length: 13 amino acids. Trimming removed 2 bases at V and 2 bases at J, with 6 bases between. The CDR3 region has the DNA TGTGCCAGCAGTTACCAACAGAACTATGGCTACACCTTC. Its protein product is CASSYQQNYGYTF.

V and J are TRBV18 and TRBJ2-2; D gene unclear. This CDR3 spans 15 amino acids. Trimming took 6 bases from V and 2 from J, leaving 13 bases between them. Germline CDR1 KGHSH, CDR2 LQKENI. CDR3 in DNA: TGTGCCAGCTCGCCTCCGTCGGGTAACACCGGGGAGCTGTTTTTT. Protein sequence: CASSPPSGNTGELFF.

The chain has TRBV28 and TRBJ2-5, with D maybe TRBD2 (7 bases). Trimming cost V 3 bases and J 1 base, with 12 bases left between them. Germline loops: CDR1 MDHEN, CDR2 SYDVKM. This CDR3 has 15 amino acids. Here the CDR3 reads CASSFDGGRQETQYF. For the CDR3, the DNA is TGTGCCAGCAGTTTCGACGGGGGGCGCCAAGAGACCCAGTACTTC.

In regard to this clone: The sample carries other DNA sequences with the same CDR3. The chain links TRBV9 to TRBJ2-3, with 12 positions matching TRBD2. Per the germline V gene, CDR1 is SGDLS and CDR2 is YYNGEE. V was clipped by 0 bases and J by 1 base; unmatched bases: 0. This CDR3 contains 16 residues. The DNA of the CDR3 is TGTGCCAGCAGCGTAGGGACTAGCGGGGGCACAGATACGCAGTATTTT. Protein sequence: CASSVGTSGGTDTQYF.

Of note for this clone: The junction shows a germline mismatch at one end, possibly a read error. The CDR3 DNA follows: TGTGCCGGCAGCGAGGGGGCAAGCAATCAGCCCCAGCATTTT. Its protein is CAGSEGASNQPQHF. V usage is TRBV2 and J usage is TRBJ1-5, with 7 positions matching TRBD1. Germline V lookup: CDR1 SNHLY, CDR2 FYNNEI. CDR3 length: 14 amino acids. The complete variable domain, with remaining parts taken from reference TRBV2 and TRBJ1-5, reads EPEVTQTPSHQVTQMGQEVILRCVPISNHLYFYWYRQILGQKVEFLVSFYNNEISEKSEIFDDQFSVERPDGSNFTLKIRSTKLEDSAMYFCAGSEGASNQPQHFGDGTRLSIL.

The CDR3 region is CASSQEYLQGYEQYF. DNA of the CDR3: TGTGCCAGCAGCCAAGAATACCTTCAGGGTTACGAGCAGTACTTC. This chain connects TRBV4-2 to TRBJ2-7, with D possibly being TRBD1 (5 bases). Germline lookup yields CDR1 LGHNA and CDR2 YNFKEQ. Trimming took 0 bases from V and 4 from J, leaving 13 bases between them. This CDR3 is built from 15 residues.

The rearrangement joins TRBV21-1 to TRBJ1-1; TRBD1 is the table's D call and was not checked against the DNA. TRBV21-1 has pseudogene status. The CDR3 is 14 amino acids. CDR3 region: CASSLQGGGTEAFF. CDR3 coding DNA: TGTGCCAGCAGTTTACAGGGCGGTGGCACTGAAGCTTTCTTT.

V is TRBV2 and J is TRBJ2-1, with 11 nucleotides matching TRBD2. CDR1 SNHLY and CDR2 FYNNEI come from the germline V gene. V lost 2 bases and J lost 9; bases outside the gene matches: 6. CDR3 length: 15 amino acids. The CDR3 sequence is CASSELLAGGSEQFF. In nucleotides, the CDR3 is TGTGCCAGCAGTGAACTTCTAGCGGGGGGATCTGAGCAGTTCTTC.

This clone was observed a few times. The gene calls are TRBV12-2 and TRBJ1-5. TRBV12-2 is designated a pseudogene. The CDR3 covers 18 residues. DNA of the CDR3: TGTGCAAGTCGCACCTCTGGGGCGGGGGCGAATAGCAATCAGCCCCAGCATTTT. As protein: CASRTSGAGANSNQPQHF.

V usage is TRBV27 and J usage is TRBJ1-2, with a weak D call TRBD1 (5 bases). CDR1 and CDR2 from the germline V gene are MNHEY and SMNVEV (reference sequence). The V end lost 6 bases, the J end lost 0 bases, and 11 bases lay between the germline ends. CDR3 length: 14 residues. CDR3 in amino acids: CASRRGGTNYGYTF. CDR3 coding DNA: TGTGCCAGCAGGCGCGGGGGGACTAACTATGGCTACACCTTC.

This clone was seen only once. V gene TRBV7-9 combines with J gene TRBJ1-4, with 7 bases lining up with TRBD1. Germline values: CDR1 SEHNR, CDR2 FQNEAQ (reference sequence). V trimming: 1 base; J trimming: 3 bases; junction bases outside the gene matches: 5. This CDR3 has 16 residues. The CDR3 protein is CASSLGQGLANEKLFF. The CDR3 DNA sequence: TGTGCCAGCAGCTTAGGACAGGGTTTGGCTAATGAAAAACTGTTTTTT.